This T cell receptor beta chain was found in a study of sequential checkpoint blockade in melanoma. Whole-study context: Both treatment sequences were followed by maintenance nivolumab.

The repertoire was sequenced with immunoSEQ multiplex PCR; TCRdb's copy has only in-frame clones and lacks some. This sample yields 6,000 to 7,000 clones, of which 48% are seen a single time; roughly 26% belongs to the top ten. This clone was counted between two and nine times. The treatment was: randomized to nivolumab then ipilimumab (arm A) or the reverse (arm B). DNA-damaging chemotherapy had not been given to any patient beforehand. PBMC sorting kept live CD3+CD8+ cells without CD19 or CD56. V shed 5 bases and J 2 bases; nucleotides not matched to a gene: 5. This CDR3 comprises 14 residues. Germline loops: CDR1 LGHNA, CDR2 YNFKEQ.

The starting material was CD8+ T cells sorted from blood (inferred from file names), obtained from a patient given nivolumab and ipilimumab in sequence. The V and J genes are TRBV4-2 and TRBJ2-7, with 8 bases lining up with TRBD1. This TCR was sampled from a human patient with melanoma. Some clones in this sample may be carry-over from other donors' samples. Here the CDR3 reads CASSYGQGPYEQYF. The CDR3 DNA follows: TGTGCCAGCAGCTACGGACAGGGCCCCTACGAGCAGTACTTC.